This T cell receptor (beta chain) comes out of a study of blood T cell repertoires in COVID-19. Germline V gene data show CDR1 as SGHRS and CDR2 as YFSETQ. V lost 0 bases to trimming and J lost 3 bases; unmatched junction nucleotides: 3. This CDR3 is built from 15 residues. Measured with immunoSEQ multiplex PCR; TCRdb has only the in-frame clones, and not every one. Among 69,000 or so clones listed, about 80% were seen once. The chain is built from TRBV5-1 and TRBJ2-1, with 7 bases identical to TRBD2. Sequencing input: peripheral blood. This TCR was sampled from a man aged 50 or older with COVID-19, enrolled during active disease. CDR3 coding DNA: TGCGCCAGCAGCTTGGAACTAGCGAGCTACAATGAGCAGTTCTTC. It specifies CASSLELASYNEQFF.